The 27 T cell receptor beta chains presented below share a single source sample, sequenced in a study of cytotoxic CD8 clonotypes in ibrutinib-treated CLL. The assay was immunoSEQ multiplex PCR, and TCRdb's table has in-frame clones only and misses some. The sample consists of roughly 170,000 clones, approximately 80% of them appearing once. The sequences come from PBMCs, collected after 24 months of ibrutinib treatment. The receptors shown here come from a human donor with chronic lymphocytic leukemia.

With regard to this clone: The sample carries other DNA sequences with the same CDR3. The chain has TRBV6-1 and TRBJ2-7; D remains unclear. The V and J ends lost 3 bases and 2 bases respectively, with 14 bases between them. The CDR3 length is 15 residues. CDR1 is MNHNS and CDR2 is SASEGT in the germline V gene. The CDR3 region has the DNA TGTGCCAGCAGTGAGGCAGCCTATCCCCCCTACGAGCAGTACTTC. Translation gives CASSEAAYPPYEQYF.

The CDR3 DNA follows: TGCGCCAGCAGCCAAGATTACTCAGGGCAGCGTGGCTACACCTTC. Translating it yields CASSQDYSGQRGYTF. The chain links TRBV4-1 to TRBJ1-2; D may be TRBD1 (5 bases). V was trimmed by 0 bases and J by 7 bases, leaving 15 bases between them. This CDR3 spans 15 amino acids. Germline CDR1 MGHRA, CDR2 YSYEKL.

This chain links TRBV28 with TRBJ2-5; TRBD2 matches 9 bases. This CDR3 is 17 amino acids long. The J segment lost 4 bases and the V segment lost 6 bases, leaving 15 bases of the junction unmatched. Germline-derived CDR1 and CDR2 are MDHEN and SYDVKM. CDR3 residues: CASSSGGLAGLSETQYF. CDR3 in DNA: TGTGCCAGCAGCAGCGGCGGCCTAGCGGGACTATCAGAGACCCAGTACTTC.

The genes are TRBV19 and TRBJ1-1, with a tentative D call TRBD1 (5 bases). Trimming pared 3 bases from V and 7 bases from J, leaving 18 bases between. Germline CDR1 reads LNHDA; CDR2 reads SQIVND (reference sequence). The CDR3 is 15 residues long. The DNA of the CDR3 is TGTGCCAGTAGTATGGGTTTTGTGGGGGACGGTGAAGCTTTCTTT. It codes for CASSMGFVGDGEAFF.

This chain uses TRBV19 with TRBJ2-5; weak D call: TRBD1 (7 bases). V was clipped by 5 bases and J by 5 bases, with 21 bases between them. The V gene's germline CDR1 is LNHDA and CDR2 SQIVND (reference sequence). The CDR3 sequence is 16 residues long. Written as DNA, the CDR3 is TGTGCCAGTAGTGGGGCAGGGGGGCAGAATTGGGAGACCCAGTACTTC. The encoded protein is CASSGAGGQNWETQYF.

As regards this clone: The same CDR3 also results from other DNA sequences found in this sample. The genes are TRBV30 and TRBJ1-2; no definite D call. The CDR3 is made up of 12 amino acids. V dropped 2 bases and J dropped 4 bases, with 8 bases sitting between them. The germline V gene has CDR1 GTSNPN and CDR2 SVGIG (reference sequence). The DNA of the CDR3 is TGTGCCTGGAGTTCTGGCCCCTATGGCTACACCTTC. Amino acid sequence: CAWSSGPYGYTF.

This chain joins TRBV19 and TRBJ2-7, with D possibly TRBD1 on 6 matching bases. This CDR3 contains 14 residues. In germline, CDR1 is LNHDA, CDR2 SQIVND (reference sequence). With 5 bases removed from V and 0 bases from J, the gap between germline ends came to 11 bases. The chain's CDR3 is CASSETGRSYEQYF. CDR3 DNA: TGTGCCAGTAGTGAGACAGGCCGCTCCTACGAGCAGTACTTC.

This chain uses TRBV5-5 with TRBJ1-1; D not certain. Looked up from germline, CDR1 is SGHKS and CDR2 is YYEKEE (reference sequence). This CDR3 has 12 amino acids. The V end lost 5 bases, the J end lost 5 bases, and 10 bases lay between the germline ends. CDR3 loop: CASSLRETEAFF. The CDR3 region has the DNA TGTGCCAGCAGTCTCCGGGAAACTGAAGCTTTCTTT.

The chain carries TRBV5-6 and TRBJ2-7, with D perhaps TRBD1 (6 bases). Germline V gene data show CDR1 as SGHDT and CDR2 as YYEEEE. The CDR3 consists of 14 residues. With 8 bases removed from V and 4 bases from J, the gap between germline ends came to 19 bases. This chain's CDR3 is CASLVREGVYEQYF. The CDR3 region has the DNA TGTGCCAGTCTAGTCCGCGAGGGGGTATACGAGCAGTACTTC.

The chain uses TRBV30 and TRBJ2-1; 9 bases fit TRBD2. The junction had 7 bases not matched to a gene; V was cut back by 3 bases and J by 4 bases. The germline V gene has CDR1 GTSNPN and CDR2 SVGIG (reference sequence). The CDR3 sequence is 15 residues long. CDR3 DNA sequence: TGTGCCTGGAGCAGGCGGGGGGGCCTATACAATGAGCAGTTCTTC. Translated, it gives CAWSRRGGLYNEQFF. Full variable domain (remainder filled in from reference TRBV30 and TRBJ2-1): SQTIHQWPATLVQPVGSPLSLECTVEGTSNPNLYWYRQAAGRGLQLLFYSVGIGQISSEVPQNLSASRPQDRQFILSSKKLLLSDSGFYLCAWSRRGGLYNEQFFGPGTRLTVL.

The rearrangement joins TRBV19 to TRBJ2-6, with D possibly TRBD2 on 5 matching bases. CDR1 is LNHDA, CDR2 SQIVND, per germline (reference sequence). The V gene lost 2 bases and the J gene lost 1 base, with 12 bases spanning the gap. The CDR3 loop spans 17 amino acids. The CDR3 protein is CASSIRITGSGANVLTF. CDR3 bases: TGTGCCAGTAGTATAAGGATCACGGGGTCTGGGGCCAACGTCCTGACTTTC.

The V and J genes are TRBV5-4 and TRBJ1-3; 9 positions agree with TRBD1. V shed 2 bases, J shed 2 bases, and the junction held 8 bases outside the gene matches. Per the germline V gene, CDR1 is SGHNT and CDR2 is YYREEE (reference sequence). The CDR3 extends over 17 amino acids. The CDR3 sequence is CASSFPDRGETGNTIYF. The CDR3, as DNA: TGTGCCAGCAGCTTTCCCGACAGGGGGGAGACTGGAAACACCATATATTTT. Looking up the rest from reference TRBV5-4 and TRBJ1-3 gives the full variable domain: ETGVTQSPTHLIKTRGQQVTLRCSSQSGHNTVSWYQQALGQGPQFIFQYYREEENGRGNFPPRFSGLQFPNYSSELNVNALELDDSALYLCASSFPDRGETGNTIYFGEGSWLTVV.

This rearrangement joins TRBV30 to TRBJ2-3, with D tentatively TRBD1 (6 bases). The CDR3 totals 12 residues. The germline V gene encodes CDR1 GTSNPN and CDR2 SVGIG (reference sequence). Trimming took off 5 bases at V and 2 bases at J, with 8 bases between the two ends. The DNA for the CDR3 is TGTGCCTGGGACAGGTACACAGATACGCAGTATTTT. The encoded protein is CAWDRYTDTQYF.

This chain uses TRBV5-6 with TRBJ1-5, with unresolved D. Trimming shortened V by 5 bases and J by 7 bases, and 16 bases separated the two germline ends. The CDR3 consists of 14 residues. Germline CDR1 reads SGHDT; CDR2 reads YYEEEE. CDR3 protein: CASSTKSGVQPQHF. CDR3 sequence (DNA): TGTGCCAGCAGTACGAAGAGCGGGGTACAGCCCCAGCATTTT.

The V gene is TRBV18, the J gene TRBJ2-5; TRBD2 is a possible D gene (5 bases). CDR1 and CDR2 from the germline V gene are KGHSH and LQKENI. V dropped 5 bases and J dropped 5 bases, with 12 bases sitting between them. The CDR3 contains 13 residues. The CDR3 loop is CASSTGRGETQYF. The CDR3, as DNA: TGTGCCAGCTCAACTGGGAGAGGGGAGACCCAGTACTTC.

V and J are TRBV28 and TRBJ1-1, with D possibly matching TRBD1 (6 bases). V shed 8 bases and J shed 1 base, with 8 bases lying between them. The CDR3 contains 12 residues. Germline V gene data show CDR1 as MDHEN and CDR2 as SYDVKM. DNA of the CDR3: TGTGCCAGCTCGGGACAGAACACTGAAGCTTTCTTT. It translates to CASSGQNTEAFF.

The J gene is TRBJ2-1, the V gene TRBV4-2, with 13 positions matching TRBD2. Losses at the gene ends were 8 bases for V and 7 bases for J; bases not matched to a gene: 2. This CDR3 has 13 amino acids. Germline loops: CDR1 LGHNA, CDR2 YNFKEQ. In DNA form, the CDR3 reads TGTGCCAGCGGGACTAGCGGGAAGAATGAGCAGTTCTTC. It is translated as CASGTSGKNEQFF.

The chain employs TRBV18 and TRBJ1-5; TRBD1 is a possible D gene (6 bases). The CDR3 length is 15 residues. CDR1 and CDR2 (germline): KGHSH, LQKENI. Trimming took 1 base from V and 4 from J, leaving 11 bases between them. CDR3 in DNA: TGTGCCAGCTCACCACAGGGGGAGGTTAATCAGCCCCAGCATTTT. Its protein is CASSPQGEVNQPQHF.

The rearrangement links TRBV7-3 to TRBJ2-7; 10 bases are a match to TRBD2. The V gene end was trimmed by 5 bases and the J gene end by 0 bases; junction bases not matched to a gene: 4. CDR1 and CDR2 from the germline V gene are SGHTA and FQGTGA. The CDR3 has 15 amino acids. CDR3 in DNA: TGTGCCAGCAGCCCCCTAGCGGGGGCCTCCTACGAGCAGTACTTC. Translating gives CASSPLAGASYEQYF.

This clone has a handful of counts. The chain joins TRBV6-6 to TRBJ1-1; weak D call: TRBD1 (6 bases). V shed 6 bases and J shed 1 base, with 12 bases lying between them. The CDR3 spans 14 residues. Germline CDR1 reads MNHNY; CDR2 reads SVGAGI (reference sequence). The CDR3 loop is CASSFRGQNTEAFF. In nucleotides, the CDR3 is TGTGCCAGCAGCTTCAGGGGCCAGAACACTGAAGCTTTCTTT.

The chain has TRBV7-8 and TRBJ1-3; 12 bases line up with TRBD1. CDR3 length: 16 residues. Looked up from germline, CDR1 is SGHVS and CDR2 is FQNEAQ. With 5 bases clipped from V and 3 bases from J, the junction kept 5 bases outside the gene matches. CDR3 sequence reads: CASSLGDRGRGNTIYF. As DNA, the CDR3 is TGTGCCAGCAGCCTCGGGGACAGGGGGCGTGGAAACACCATATATTTT.

This clone was recorded a few times. This chain joins TRBV7-3 and TRBJ1-2, with D possibly TRBD1 on 5 matching bases. Trimming cost V 3 bases and J 7 bases, with 9 bases left between them. The CDR3 runs 12 residues. Germline CDR1 and CDR2: SGHTA and FQGTGA. As DNA, the CDR3 is TGTGCCAGCAGCTTGACAGAAACTGGCTACACCTTC. This gives the protein CASSLTETGYTF.

V and J are TRBV28 and TRBJ2-1; TRBD2 matches at 16 bases. CDR3 length: 14 amino acids. CDR1 and CDR2 from the germline V gene are MDHEN and SYDVKM. Trimming removed 8 bases from V and 7 bases from J; junction bases left unmatched: 2. The CDR3 loop is CASGTSGRENEQFF. The CDR3 nucleotides are TGTGCCAGCGGGACTAGCGGGAGGGAGAATGAGCAGTTCTTC.

This chain links TRBV27 with TRBJ1-5; D uncertain. The CDR3 has 14 amino acids. From germline, CDR1 is MNHEY and CDR2 SMNVEV (reference sequence). Trimming stripped 2 bases from V and 3 bases from J, with 8 bases between. The CDR3 loop is CASSLLDYNQPQHF. CDR3 DNA sequence: TGTGCCAGCAGTTTACTTGACTACAATCAGCCCCAGCATTTT.

The chain has TRBV28 and TRBJ1-2; 9 bases line up with TRBD1. The CDR3 has 16 residues. Germline assignment: CDR1 MDHEN and CDR2 SYDVKM. Unmatched junction bases numbered 10, after V lost 4 bases and J lost 4 bases. The CDR3 DNA sequence: TGTGCCAGCAGTTCGGGACAGGGACTCGCTCCCTATGGCTACACCTTC. Its translation is CASSSGQGLAPYGYTF.

The rearrangement uses TRBV7-8 and TRBJ1-2, with D hard to call. V dropped 5 bases and J dropped 1 base, with 11 bases sitting between them. Germline values: CDR1 SGHVS, CDR2 FQNEAQ. This CDR3 has 14 amino acids. Here the CDR3 DNA reads TGTGCCAGCAGCCTCCTGCGCAGTAACTATGGCTACACCTTC. It yields the protein CASSLLRSNYGYTF.

The chain combines TRBV19 with TRBJ1-2; D unclear. V shed 0 bases and J shed 5 bases, with 7 bases lying between them. CDR1 and CDR2 (germline): LNHDA, SQIVND (reference sequence). The CDR3 consists of 13 residues. The CDR3 region is CASSIEEGYGYTF. DNA of the CDR3: TGTGCCAGTAGTATAGAAGAAGGGTATGGCTACACCTTC.